This TCR beta chain was captured by sequencing in a study of cytomegalovirus exposure and HLA in healthy donors (dated by TCRdb to the late 2010s). As for the study more broadly: A later analysis indicated that the 120 validation repertoires were generated on the platform also employed for the roughly 650 repertoires of the first cohort. The study aimed to test whether signatures of past pathogen exposure could be identified by cataloging public T cell receptors. In addition to the first cohort of 666 subjects, a separate validation cohort of approximately 130 different subjects was used. The study combined high-throughput TCR immunosequencing, statistical association of individual TCRs with disease status, and machine learning to predict cytomegalovirus infection status.

Beyond this particular receptor, the publication reports: Subsequent analysis determined that TCRs grouped into clusters in the first cohort also showed a tendency toward co-occurrence across the 90 to 150 validation repertoires, and approximately 94% of cluster scores exceeded 0. The authors suggested that the approach could potentially be generalized to other disease states and immunological phenotypes. Across donors, most TCR sequences were observed very rarely, whereas some public TCRs were present in many individuals. A few of the identified cytomegalovirus-associated TCR beta chains were confirmed in vitro to be specific for cytomegalovirus antigens. The classifier was reported to diagnose cytomegalovirus status with high specificity and sensitivity in both the original cohort and the validation cohort. A later analysis had no HLA typing for the validation cohort, so co-occurrence there was scored across all 110 or so repertoires. A total of fewer than 200 TCR beta chains were listed by the study as associated with cytomegalovirus.

Separate from the approximately 670-subject first cohort, the validation cohort of about 120 subjects was the group to which the donors belonged. Trimming takes 3 bases from V and 4 bases from J, and the germline ends sit 18 bases apart. Sequences LGHNT (CDR1) and FRNRAP (CDR2) are obtained from the germline V gene. Including the terminal cysteine and phenylalanine, the CDR3 comprises 16 residues. This entry keeps only the CDR3 DNA: 48 bases, framed from base 1. The library was produced with the immunoSEQ multiplex PCR assay. The paper's data handling went like this. A statistical classification framework was developed to diagnose cytomegalovirus status using the catalog of TCR beta chain sequences. This is the immuneACCESS table as TCRdb keeps it, with only in-frame sequences that have V and J called. A part of the clones is gone; compared with another copy, unresolved V genes explain less than half, and the rest is unexplained. The V and J calls and clone size were taken over from that table, and D and trimming were inferred from the DNA. The sample table shows 150,000 to 200,000 clones, and roughly 82% are seen once. The ten largest account for roughly 1.5% of the sample.

A word on this clone: Its antigen is unknown. Per-nucleotide qualities are absent, and no much larger clonotype sits a single base away.

The source material was PBMCs. In this chain, TRBV12-5 is recombined with TRBJ1-1, with TRBD1 perhaps the D gene, on 5 matching bases. The TCR comes from a woman under 30 in good health and CMV-seronegative. The DNA reads TGTGCTAGTGGTTTCTCCACGGGGGTGGGCACCACTGAAGCTTTCTTT. Its protein reads: CASGFSTGVGTTEAFF. With all but the CDR3 taken from the reference TRBV12-5 and TRBJ1-1 genes, the full variable domain is: DARVTQTPRHKVTEMGQEVTMRCQPILGHNTVFWYRQTMMQGLELLAYFRNRAPLDDSGMPKDRFSAEMPDATLATLKIQPSEPRDSAVYFCASGFSTGVGTTEAFFGQGTRLTVV.